This T cell receptor (beta chain) was captured in a study of CD8+ T cells in alopecia areata. Extraction and reverse transcription of RNA yielded cDNA as the sequencing template. Clones were sequenced by immunoSEQ multiplex PCR, and TCRdb holds only the in-frame ones, with some missing. The data show approximately 100,000 clones, roughly 47% seen once. V was cut by 3 bases and J by 2 bases, with 12 bases left in between. The CDR3 sequence is 14 residues long. In germline, CDR1 is SQVTM, CDR2 ANQGSEA. This clone has only a few counts. Material for sequencing was CD4+ T cells sorted from blood. V gene TRBV29-1 combines with J gene TRBJ2-3, with D possibly TRBD1 on 6 matching bases. The TCR originated in a human donor with alopecia areata. CDR3 protein: CSVDGQGHTDTQYF. The CDR3 coding sequence is TGCAGCGTTGACGGGCAGGGGCACACAGATACGCAGTATTTT.